The following is a TCR beta chain sequence with its context. This entry is derived from a study of PD-1 blockade in mismatch repair-deficient tumors. The overall study: Patients had 12 mismatch repair-deficient cancer types, all previously treated and progressing.

Measured with immunoSEQ multiplex PCR; TCRdb has only the in-frame clones, and not every one. The sample has some 49,000 clones, 77% seen once. TCRs were sequenced from a few patients responding to pembrolizumab. The sample here was PBMCs, taken before pembrolizumab treatment. The sequence came from an adult with mismatch repair-deficient cancer.

CDR3 amino acids: CASRLDSANYGYTF. The CDR3 DNA follows: TGTGCCAGCAGACTGGACAGTGCCAACTATGGCTACACCTTC. This sequence joins TRBV6-5 and TRBJ1-2, with D possibly being TRBD1 (6 bases). The length of the CDR3 is 14 residues. Trimming removed 6 bases at V and 2 bases at J, with 13 bases between. CDR1 is MNHEY and CDR2 is SVGAGI in the germline V gene.